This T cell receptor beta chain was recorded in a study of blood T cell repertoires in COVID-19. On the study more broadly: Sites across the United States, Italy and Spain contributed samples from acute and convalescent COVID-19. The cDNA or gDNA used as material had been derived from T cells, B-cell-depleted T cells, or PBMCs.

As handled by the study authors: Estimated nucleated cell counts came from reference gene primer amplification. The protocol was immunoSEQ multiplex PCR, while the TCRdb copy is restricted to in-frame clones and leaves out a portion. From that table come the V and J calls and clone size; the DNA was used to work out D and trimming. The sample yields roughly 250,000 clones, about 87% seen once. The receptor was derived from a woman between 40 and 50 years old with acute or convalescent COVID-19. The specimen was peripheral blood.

The CDR3 region has the DNA TGTGCCAGTAGTCCGCGCGTGGGGACAGGGCTCTATAATTCACCCCTCCACTTT. Translation gives CASSPRVGTGLYNSPLHF. The genes are TRBV19 and TRBJ1-6, with 9 bases lining up with TRBD1. The CDR3 has 18 amino acids. Germline lookup yields CDR1 LNHDA and CDR2 SQIVND (reference sequence). Trimming at V came to 5 bases and at J to 3 bases, leaving 11 bases not matched to a gene.